Detailed here is one T cell receptor (beta chain). The V and J ends lost 0 bases and 4 bases, in that order; junction bases with no gene match: 5. CDR3 length: 15 residues. Per the germline V gene, CDR1 is SEHNR and CDR2 is FQNEAQ (reference sequence). These data are taken from a study of blood T cell repertoires in COVID-19. Clones were read by immunoSEQ multiplex PCR, and TCRdb kept only the in-frame ones, dropping some. The sample lists some 20,000 clones; roughly 91% were seen once. This receptor was taken from a woman aged 55-70 years with active COVID-19. The sequenced material came from peripheral blood. The chain uses TRBV7-9 and TRBJ1-2; 7 bases line up with TRBD1. In nucleotides, the CDR3 is TGTGCCAGCAGCTTAGCGTCAGGGGGAAGCTATGGCTACACCTTC. Protein product: CASSLASGGSYGYTF. Full variable domain (rest looked up from reference TRBV7-9 and TRBJ1-2): DTGVSQNPRHKITKRGQNVTFRCDPISEHNRLYWYRQTLGQGPEFLTYFQNEAQLEKSRLLSDRFSAERPKGSFSTLEIQRTEQGDSAMYLCASSLASGGSYGYTFGSGTRLTVV.